The 20 T cell receptor beta chains below all came from one sample that was sequenced in a study of CD8+ T cells in alopecia areata. Extracted RNA was reverse transcribed, and the resulting cDNA served as sequencing template. Here immunoSEQ multiplex PCR was the method, and the copy in TCRdb shows in-frame clones only, minus some. The sample shows some 120,000 clones, none of them appearing just once. What was sequenced was lesional skin. These receptors all stem from a C3H/HeJ mouse with alopecia areata. The strain is characterized by the MHC haplotype H2-k.

Details on this clone: The listed genes are named as in mouse. Coverage ceases 4 residues before the CDR3 finishes, and the germline J gene fills in the end. This chain uses TRBV13-3 with TRBJ1-4; TRBD1 aligns across 11 bases. Trimming took 4 bases from V and 4 from J; bases not matched to a gene: 6. The length of the CDR3 is 16 residues. The germline V gene encodes CDR1 NNHDY and CDR2 SYVADS. The CDR3 spells CASSLGTGGVNERLFF. Incomplete CDR3 DNA: TGTGCCAGCAGTCTTGGGACAGGGGGGGTCAACGAA.

This clone was recorded at least ten times. Genes and germline come from the mouse. Incomplete CDR3 DNA: TGCACCTGCAGTGCACCGGGACAGGGGGGTAGTGCAGAA. Translation: CTCSAPGQGGSAE. The whole CDR3 sequence is CTCSAPGQGGSAETLYF. The chain links TRBV1 to TRBJ2-3; 11 positions match TRBD1. The read terminates 4 residues ahead of where the CDR3 ends, so the germline J gene completes it. The CDR3 length is 17 residues. Trimming removed 2 bases from V and 0 bases from J; junction bases left unmatched: 4. The germline gives CDR1 NSQYPW, CDR2 LRSPGD (reference sequence).

There are a few counts of this clone. Translating the DNA gives a protein that differs from the TCRdb entry at residue 14; the protein shown here is that DNA translation. Gene names refer to mouse genes. The read ends 3 residues before the CDR3 terminus; that terminus is restored from the germline J gene. The gene calls are TRBV13-3 and TRBJ1-3, with 9 positions matching TRBD1. Unmatched junction bases numbered 6, after V lost 2 bases and J lost 0 bases. This CDR3 contains 17 residues. Germline CDR1 NNHDY, CDR2 SYVADS. The CDR3 DNA, read in part, is TGTGCCAGCAGTGAAACCGACAGGGGGGATTCTGGAAATACG. This gives the protein CASSETDRGDSGNT. The complete CDR3 sequence is CASSETDRGDSGNTLYF.

A few counts support this clone. All gene names here are mouse names. The read falls 4 residues short of the CDR3 end, and the missing part is taken from the germline J gene. The chain carries TRBV1 and TRBJ2-5; 8 bases match TRBD1. The length of the CDR3 is 15 residues. V was clipped by 2 bases and J by 2 bases; unmatched bases: 3. The V gene's germline CDR1 is NSQYPW and CDR2 LRSPGD (reference sequence). The CDR3 bases that were read are TGCACCTGCAGTGCATCAGGGGGCGGCCAAGAC. Translation: CTCSASGGGQD. Given in full, the CDR3 is CTCSASGGGQDTQYF.

With regard to this clone: Gene names denote mouse genes. Sequencing ends 4 residues short of the CDR3 end; the germline J gene provides the rest. This sample includes further DNA sequences coding for the same CDR3. The chain links TRBV17 to TRBJ2-3, with a weak D call TRBD2 (6 bases). The V and J ends lost 3 bases and 0 bases respectively, with 10 bases between them. Germline-derived CDR1 and CDR2 are MNHDT and YYDKIL. This CDR3 is 15 amino acids long. The chain's CDR3 is CASSSPGGSAETLYF. Incomplete CDR3 DNA: TGTGCTAGCAGTAGTCCCGGGGGGAGTGCAGAA.

This clone appeared a few times. Genes and germline are mouse. The CDR3 extends 4 residues past the end of the read, so its final part is completed from the germline J gene. Other DNA sequences in this specimen translate into the identical CDR3. V and J are TRBV19 and TRBJ2-1, with D possibly being TRBD2 (6 bases). V lost 4 bases and J lost 3, with 8 bases in between. Germline V gene data show CDR1 as FNHDT and CDR2 as SITEND (reference sequence). CDR3 length equals 13 residues. CDR3 region: CASSRDFYAEQFF. The CDR3 bases that were read are TGTGCCAGCAGTCGGGACTTCTATGCT.

On this clone: At residue 11, TCRdb's protein disagrees with the DNA translation; the protein shown here derives from the DNA. Germline and genes here are mouse. From the germline J gene comes the end of the CDR3, since the read stops 3 residues before it. The chain couples TRBV19 to TRBJ1-6, with D perhaps TRBD1 (5 bases). TRBJ1-6 is an ORF for which the function is uncertain. The germline V and J ends were trimmed by 6 bases and 3 bases, with 10 bases remaining between them. Looked up from germline, CDR1 is FNHDT and CDR2 is SITEND (reference sequence). The CDR3 runs to 14 residues. The sequenced part of the CDR3 DNA is TGTGCCAGCAAGACGGACAACTATAATTCGCCC. The encoded protein is CASKTDNYNSP. The whole CDR3 protein is CASKTDNYNSPLYF.

About this clone itself: Each gene name is a mouse one. Read sequence stops 4 residues before the CDR3 end, and the germline J gene provides the missing end. Other DNA sequences in this sample translate to the same CDR3. The rearrangement joins TRBV13-3 to TRBJ2-2; the D gene is possibly TRBD1 (5 bases). Between the trimmed V and J ends, which lost 3 bases and 4 bases, there was a span of 7 bases. Germline V gene lookup returns CDR1 NNHDY and CDR2 SYVADS. The CDR3 is 13 amino acids. The CDR3 reads CASSVRVTGQLYF. The sequenced CDR3 bases are TGTGCCAGCAGTGTCAGGGTCACCGGG.

This clone was seen a handful of times. Each gene name is a mouse one. The read ends 4 residues early relative to the CDR3; the germline J gene fills the gap. The genes are TRBV13-1 and TRBJ1-2; weak D call: TRBD1 (6 bases). Trimming stripped 0 bases from V and 2 bases from J, with 17 bases between. There are 17 residues in the CDR3. CDR1 NSHNY and CDR2 SYGAGN come from the germline V gene. The CDR3 sequence is CASSDAFRGRANSDYTF. CDR3 DNA (partial): TGTGCCAGCAGTGATGCATTCAGGGGAAGGGCCAACTCC.

This clone has more than one count but fewer than ten. The germline and genes are mouse ones. The CDR3 extends 4 residues past the end of the read, so its final part is completed from the germline J gene. The chain combines TRBV1 with TRBJ2-1; tentative D call: TRBD2 (6 bases). This CDR3 is built from 16 residues. The germline gives CDR1 NSQYPW, CDR2 LRSPGD (reference sequence). V was trimmed by 0 bases and J by 0 bases, leaving 9 bases between them. This CDR3 reads CTCSADWGLNYAEQFF. Partial CDR3 DNA: TGCACCTGCAGTGCAGACTGGGGACTTAACTATGCT.

This clone was detected only a few times. Gene names and germline match the mouse. The read halts 4 residues ahead of the CDR3 end, with the missing end drawn from the germline J gene. The chain is built from TRBV13-3 and TRBJ2-3; 7 bases are shared with TRBD2. V lost 2 bases, J lost 0 bases, and 6 bases stayed unmatched. The CDR3 sequence is 16 residues long. Germline CDR1 NNHDY, CDR2 SYVADS. Partial CDR3 DNA: TGTGCCAGCAGTGAACTGGGGACCTCTAGTGCAGAA. It yields the protein CASSELGTSSAE. The CDR3 in its entirety is CASSELGTSSAETLYF.

In the case of this clone: Mouse gene names apply. The read is 4 residues too short to cover the CDR3 end, so that end is filled in from the germline J gene. The rearrangement uses TRBV19 and TRBJ2-1; TRBD1 is a possible D gene (6 bases). Germline assignment: CDR1 FNHDT and CDR2 SITEND (reference sequence). This CDR3 is built from 13 residues. CDR3 DNA, as far as it was read: TGTGCCAGCAGTATCAGGGGTCCGGCT. Amino acid sequence: CASSIRGPA. The full CDR3 sequence reads CASSIRGPAEQFF.

A remark on this clone: Genes and germline are mouse. The read comes to an end 4 residues before the CDR3 does, leaving the germline J gene to fill in the end. The chain uses TRBV13-2 and TRBJ2-1, with 9 bases matching TRBD1. CDR1 and CDR2 from the germline V gene are NNHNN and SYGAGS (reference sequence). With 5 bases clipped from V and 3 bases from J, the junction kept 3 bases outside the gene matches. The CDR3 is 14 amino acids. The CDR3 bases that were read are TGTGCCAGCGGGGACAGGGGAGGCTATGCT. Translating it yields CASGDRGGYA. The entire CDR3 protein reads CASGDRGGYAEQFF.

In this sample, this clone turned up a few times. Mouse names are used for the genes. The read gets to within 4 residues of the CDR3 end, and the germline J gene fills in the rest. The chain is built from TRBV19 and TRBJ2-5; perhaps TRBD2 as D (5 bases). The CDR3 has 13 amino acids. V lost 2 bases and J 3 bases, leaving 7 bases between the germline ends. CDR1 FNHDT and CDR2 SITEND come from the germline V gene (reference sequence). CDR3 DNA, as far as it was read: TGTGCCAGCAGTATGGACTTTCAAGAC. Amino acids: CASSMDFQD. The entire CDR3 sequence reads CASSMDFQDTQYF.

About this clone itself: Mouse gene names apply. The observed sequence ends 4 residues before the CDR3 terminus, with the missing tail filled in from the germline J gene. The gene calls are TRBV13-2 and TRBJ2-4; D gene uncertain. Per the germline V gene, CDR1 is NNHNN and CDR2 is SYGAGS (reference sequence). The V end lost 0 bases, the J end lost 0 bases, and 8 bases lay between the germline ends. This CDR3 is built from 15 residues. CDR3 bases read: TGTGCCAGCGGTGATGCATTGGGTAGTCAAAAC. This encodes CASGDALGSQN. The full CDR3 is CASGDALGSQNTLYF.

On this clone: TCRdb lists a protein that is different at residue 11 from the translated DNA; the protein given here uses the DNA translation. Here the gene names and germline are mouse. The CDR3 extends 3 residues past the end of the read, so its final part is completed from the germline J gene. The V gene is TRBV13-3, the J gene TRBJ1-6; unclear D gene. TRBJ1-6 is an open reading frame whose function is uncertain. Per germline, CDR1 NNHDY and CDR2 SYVADS. This CDR3 spans 14 amino acids. V was trimmed by 0 bases and J by 5 bases, leaving 6 bases between them. CDR3 DNA, as far as it was read: TGTGCCAGCAGTGATGCATCAGATAATTCGCCC. Its protein product is CASSDASDNSP. The full CDR3 sequence reads CASSDASDNSPLYF.

This clone was counted between two and nine times. Gene names are mouse gene names. Coverage ceases 4 residues before the CDR3 finishes, and the germline J gene fills in the end. The genes are TRBV13-2 and TRBJ2-3; 13 positions match TRBD2. The length of the CDR3 is 17 residues. Germline V CDR1 and CDR2: NNHNN, SYGAGS (reference sequence). Trimming at V came to 0 bases and at J to 0 bases, leaving 1 base not matched to a gene. The CDR3 region is CASGDGTGGASAETLYF. CDR3 DNA (partial): TGTGCCAGCGGTGATGGGACTGGGGGGGCCAGTGCAGAA.

Remarks on this clone: The gene names given are mouse names. Read data end 4 residues before the CDR3 end; the end is taken from the germline J gene. The chain employs TRBV13-2 and TRBJ2-5; 7 nucleotides align to TRBD2. The CDR3 covers 14 residues. Germline V gene data show CDR1 as NNHNN and CDR2 as SYGAGS (reference sequence). CDR3 residues: CASGDRLGEDTQYF. The sequenced CDR3 bases are TGTGCCAGCGGTGATCGCCTGGGGGAGGAC.

The table lists this clone with many counts. Gene names and germline match the mouse. The observed sequence ends 4 residues before the CDR3 terminus, with the missing tail filled in from the germline J gene. This chain links TRBV13-3 with TRBJ2-1, with a tentative D call TRBD1 (6 bases). Germline CDR1 NNHDY, CDR2 SYVADS. This CDR3 spans 14 amino acids. V lost 6 bases and J 4 bases, leaving 14 bases between the germline ends. CDR3 bases read: TGTGCCAGCACCAAACAGGGAAGATATGCT. It encodes CASTKQGRYA. The complete CDR3 reads CASTKQGRYAEQFF.

A few counts support this clone. Mouse gene names and germline throughout. The CDR3 extends 4 residues past the end of the read, so its final part is completed from the germline J gene. The chain joins TRBV14 to TRBJ2-1; D may be TRBD2 (7 bases). The CDR3 contains 16 residues. Per the germline V gene, CDR1 is SGHDT and CDR2 is FRDEAV. Trimming stripped 4 bases from V and 0 bases from J, with 14 bases between. Partial CDR3 DNA: TGTGCCAGCAGTCCCCTTCTGGGGGCTAACTATGCT. The encoded protein is CASSPLLGANYA. The whole CDR3 reads CASSPLLGANYAEQFF.